The 32 T cell receptor beta chains listed next were all sequenced from one sample in a study of blood T cell repertoires in COVID-19. TCRdb's copy holds only in-frame clones and misses some; the assay was immunoSEQ multiplex PCR. The sample records more than 65,000 clones, more than 75% being singletons. Sequenced input: peripheral blood. These receptors came from a human donor in a cohort sampled during active COVID-19.

The chain uses TRBV5-1 and TRBJ1-4, with 7 bases lining up with TRBD1. The trim removed 6 bases at V and 3 bases at J, leaving 5 bases unmatched. The CDR3 has 14 residues. Germline values: CDR1 SGHRS, CDR2 YFSETQ. For the CDR3, the DNA is TGCGCCAGCACCCCGACAGGGTCTAATGAAAAACTGTTTTTT. Its protein is CASTPTGSNEKLFF.

The chain joins TRBV7-3 to TRBJ2-1; 9 bases line up with TRBD2. V shed 0 bases and J 5 bases; nucleotides not matched to a gene: 5. Germline CDR1 is SGHTA and CDR2 is FQGTGA. The CDR3 runs to 16 residues. The chain's CDR3 is CASSLTGGLADNEQFF. CDR3 sequence (DNA): TGTGCCAGCAGCTTAACGGGGGGACTAGCCGACAATGAGCAGTTCTTC.

The V and J genes are TRBV6-5 and TRBJ2-7, with D possibly TRBD2 on 5 matching bases. Germline CDR1 reads MNHEY; CDR2 reads SVGAGI. Trimming left V 6 bases short and J 2 bases short, with 11 bases between. The CDR3 length is 13 residues. The CDR3 protein is CASRGRATYEQYF. DNA of the CDR3: TGTGCCAGCAGAGGGCGGGCAACCTACGAGCAGTACTTC.

The chain links TRBV28 to TRBJ1-5, with 10 bases aligning to TRBD1. V shed 6 bases, J shed 5 bases, and the junction held 7 bases outside the gene matches. CDR3 length: 15 residues. Germline CDR1 reads MDHEN; CDR2 reads SYDVKM. For the CDR3, the DNA is TGTGCCAGCAGCGGACAGGGGGGACCCCATCAGCCCCAGCATTTT. Translated, it gives CASSGQGGPHQPQHF.

This chain joins TRBV7-9 and TRBJ2-7; no clear D. CDR3 size: 13 residues. Germline CDR1 SEHNR, CDR2 FQNEAQ (reference sequence). V was shortened by 7 bases and J by 2 bases, with 12 bases between the two germline ends. CDR3: CASTTAGTYEQYF. The CDR3 DNA sequence: TGTGCCAGCACTACGGCAGGCACCTACGAGCAGTACTTC. The entire variable domain, with the rest obtained from reference TRBV7-9 and TRBJ2-7, is as follows: DTGVSQNPRHKITKRGQNVTFRCDPISEHNRLYWYRQTLGQGPEFLTYFQNEAQLEKSRLLSDRFSAERPKGSFSTLEIQRTEQGDSAMYLCASTTAGTYEQYFGPGTRLTVT.

The J gene is TRBJ1-6, the V gene TRBV6-4; the D is unclear. CDR1 and CDR2 (germline): MRHNA, SNTAGT. V lost 0 bases and J lost 5, with 8 bases in between. This CDR3 has 15 residues. The CDR3 spells CASSDSFRDNSPLHF. CDR3 nucleotides: TGTGCCAGCAGTGACTCTTTCCGAGATAATTCACCCCTCCACTTT.

This rearrangement joins TRBV4-1 to TRBJ2-3, with TRBD2 identical over 8 bases. The trim removed 2 bases at V and 1 base at J, leaving 5 bases unmatched. The CDR3 consists of 16 residues. CDR1 is MGHRA and CDR2 is YSYEKL in the germline V gene. For the CDR3, the DNA is TGCGCCAGCAGCCAACTCTGGCGGGGGGGCACAGATACGCAGTATTTT. It yields the protein CASSQLWRGGTDTQYF.

This clone was seen just once. The genes are TRBV5-4 and TRBJ1-2; 9 nucleotides match TRBD1. The CDR3 contains 15 residues. V trimming: 2 bases; J trimming: 8 bases; junction bases outside the gene matches: 10. Germline values: CDR1 SGHNT, CDR2 YYREEE (reference sequence). The CDR3 region has the DNA TGTGCCAGCAGCTTCGGGGGACAGGGATCTGGAGGCTACACCTTC. Protein sequence: CASSFGGQGSGGYTF.

The rearrangement joins TRBV11-2 to TRBJ2-1; TRBD2 is a possible D gene (5 bases). Per the germline V gene, CDR1 is SGHAT and CDR2 is FQNNGV. This CDR3 has 17 residues. V was shortened by 0 bases and J by 0 bases, with 12 bases between the two germline ends. The CDR3 loop is CASSLEIGSGSYNEQFF. CDR3 in DNA: TGTGCCAGCAGCTTAGAGATAGGGAGTGGCTCCTACAATGAGCAGTTCTTC.

The CDR3 spells CAWSVTEDSYYGYTF. DNA for the CDR3: TGTGCCTGGAGTGTTACGGAGGACAGCTACTATGGCTACACCTTC. The J gene is TRBJ1-2, the V gene TRBV30, with TRBD1 as a possible D gene (6 bases). There are 15 residues in the CDR3. CDR1 is GTSNPN, CDR2 SVGIG, per germline (reference sequence). The germline V and J ends were trimmed by 0 bases and 3 bases, with 14 bases remaining between them.

Notes on this clone: Distinct nucleotide sequences in the sample also encode this CDR3. The chain carries TRBV7-3 and TRBJ2-5; D not certain. V dropped 3 bases and J dropped 5 bases, with 10 bases sitting between them. The CDR3 length is 13 residues. Germline assignment: CDR1 SGHTA and CDR2 FQGTGA. The CDR3 region has the DNA TGTGCCAGCAGCTTGAGCCTCCGGGAGACCCAGTACTTC. The encoded protein is CASSLSLRETQYF.

The chain couples TRBV12-3 or TRBV12-4 to TRBJ2-7, with 7 bases matching TRBD2. The V gene end was trimmed by 7 bases and the J gene end by 6 bases; junction bases not matched to a gene: 9. The CDR3 sequence is 13 residues long. This chain's CDR3 is CASIPTGGGEQYF. Here the CDR3 DNA reads TGTGCCAGCATTCCTACGGGGGGAGGCGAGCAGTACTTC.

V is TRBV7-2 and J is TRBJ2-7; the D gene is possibly TRBD1 (5 bases). CDR1 is SGHTA, CDR2 FQGNSA, per germline. Trimming removed 2 bases at V and 4 bases at J, with 9 bases between. CDR3 length: 13 residues. The CDR3 loop is CASSLRRGYEQYF. The CDR3 region has the DNA TGTGCCAGCAGCTTAAGAAGGGGTTACGAGCAGTACTTC.

The V call is TRBV18, the J call TRBJ2-2; the match to TRBD2 covers 12 bases. CDR3 length: 19 amino acids. Trimming removed 5 bases from V and 1 base from J; junction bases left unmatched: 11. Germline CDR1 is KGHSH and CDR2 is LQKENI. This chain's CDR3 is CASSETSGGIGMNTGELFF. CDR3 nucleotides: TGTGCCAGCTCAGAGACTAGCGGGGGAATTGGAATGAACACCGGGGAGCTGTTTTTT.

The V and J genes are TRBV6-1 and TRBJ1-5; D is undetermined. V was cut by 2 bases and J by 7 bases, with 12 bases left in between. The CDR3 is 14 amino acids. Germline assignment: CDR1 MNHNS and CDR2 SASEGT. CDR3 nucleotides: TGTGCCAGCAGTGAACACAGACCGGGGCAGCCCCAGCATTTT. Amino acid sequence: CASSEHRPGQPQHF.

The DNA of the CDR3 is TGTGCCAGCAGCCTCCACGGACAGCTTTACGAGCAGTACTTC. The encoded protein is CASSLHGQLYEQYF. The V and J genes are TRBV6-5 and TRBJ2-7, with TRBD1 as a possible D gene (6 bases). The CDR3 length is 14 residues. Germline CDR1 MNHEY, CDR2 SVGAGI. V lost 6 bases and J 4 bases, leaving 16 bases between the germline ends.

The chain combines TRBV12-3 or TRBV12-4 with TRBJ1-4, with no clear D. The CDR3 sequence is 13 residues long. Trimming left V 6 bases short and J 3 bases short, with 8 bases between. Here the CDR3 reads CASSPTSNEKLFF. The DNA for the CDR3 is TGTGCCAGCAGCCCTACCTCTAATGAAAAACTGTTTTTT.

This chain connects TRBV29-1 to TRBJ2-5; possible D gene TRBD1, 6 bases. The CDR3 runs to 16 residues. The V end lost 8 bases, the J end lost 5 bases, and 27 bases lay between the germline ends. Germline values: CDR1 SQVTM, CDR2 ANQGSEA. The chain's CDR3 is CSTNSGAGLFLETQYF. The CDR3 nucleotides read TGCAGCACCAACTCAGGGGCAGGGTTGTTTTTGGAGACCCAGTACTTC.

CDR3 amino acids: CASSRTGLAYNEQFF. CDR3 DNA: TGTGCCAGCAGTCGAACGGGACTCGCCTACAATGAGCAGTTCTTC. The rearrangement uses TRBV6-5 and TRBJ2-1; tentative D call: TRBD2 (6 bases). The CDR3 sequence is 15 residues long. Trimming removed 5 bases at V and 2 bases at J, with 13 bases between. Germline V gene sequence: CDR1 MNHEY, CDR2 SVGAGI.

The V call is TRBV7-8, the J call TRBJ2-7; D is unclear. Per germline, CDR1 SGHVS and CDR2 FQNEAQ. The germline V and J ends were trimmed by 5 bases and 4 bases, with 12 bases remaining between them. The CDR3 runs 13 residues. CDR3: CASSPRVSYEQYF. The CDR3 nucleotides read TGTGCCAGCAGCCCCCGAGTGAGTTACGAGCAGTACTTC.

The genes are TRBV3-1 (or the pseudogene TRBV3-2) and TRBJ1-2, with a possible D match to TRBD1 (5 bases). This CDR3 spans 14 amino acids. Germline CDR1 is LGHDT and CDR2 is YNNKEL (reference sequence). Trimming removed 1 base from V and 2 bases from J, with 8 bases in between. The CDR3 DNA is TGTGCCAGCAGCCAAGGACAGCGAAACTATGGCTACACCTTC. Its protein product is CASSQGQRNYGYTF.

This sequence joins TRBV13 and TRBJ1-4, with 8 bases that match TRBD1. This CDR3 is built from 14 residues. With V trimmed by 2 bases and J by 5 bases, 1 base remained unmatched. Germline loops: CDR1 PRHDT, CDR2 FYEKMQ (reference sequence). The CDR3 is CASSLRQGNEKLFF. In DNA, the CDR3 is TGTGCCAGCAGCTTACGACAGGGGAATGAAAAACTGTTTTTT.

The CDR3 nucleotides are TGTGCCAGCAGTGACCTGACAGCTCTCGTAGATGAGCAGTTCTTC. Its protein product is CASSDLTALVDEQFF. V gene TRBV25-1 combines with J gene TRBJ2-1, with D possibly being TRBD1 (5 bases). Germline V gene data show CDR1 as MGHDK and CDR2 as SYGVNS. The V end was cut by 3 bases, the J end by 8 bases, with 17 bases between. This CDR3 spans 15 amino acids.

The chain uses TRBV9 and TRBJ2-2; D might be TRBD2 (6 bases). The CDR3 spans 15 residues. V lost 3 bases to trimming and J lost 1 base, with 10 bases between them. In germline, CDR1 is SGDLS, CDR2 YYNGEE. DNA for the CDR3: TGTGCCAGCAGCGCCGGGACTTTGAACACCGGGGAGCTGTTTTTT. Its protein product is CASSAGTLNTGELFF.

This clone was found many times. Other DNA sequences of this sample code for an identical CDR3. This chain uses TRBV6-6 with TRBJ2-7; D is unresolved. Germline V lookup: CDR1 MNHNY, CDR2 SVGAGI (reference sequence). The CDR3 loop spans 12 amino acids. V lost 3 bases to trimming and J lost 4 bases, with 7 bases between them. Written as DNA, the CDR3 is TGTGCCAGCAGTTATAGAGAGTACGAGCAGTACTTC. This gives the protein CASSYREYEQYF.

The J gene is TRBJ2-3, the V gene TRBV5-1, with 12 bases matching TRBD2. Germline CDR1 and CDR2: SGHRS and YFSETQ. This CDR3 spans 18 amino acids. V was clipped by 2 bases and J by 1 base; unmatched bases: 8. The CDR3 region has the DNA TGCGCCAGCAGCTTAGGGGAACTAGCGGGGGGTCGCACAGATACGCAGTATTTT. It encodes CASSLGELAGGRTDTQYF. Supplemented by reference TRBV5-1 and TRBJ2-3, the full variable domain reads KAGVTQTPRYLIKTRGQQVTLSCSPISGHRSVSWYQQTPGQGLQFLFEYFSETQRNKGNFPGRFSGRQFSNSRSEMNVSTLELGDSALYLCASSLGELAGGRTDTQYFGPGTRLTVL.

This chain connects TRBV30 to TRBJ1-1; tentative D call: TRBD1 (6 bases). Between the trimmed V and J ends, which lost 3 bases and 4 bases, there was a span of 12 bases. This CDR3 contains 13 residues. Germline CDR1 and CDR2: GTSNPN and SVGIG (reference sequence). The CDR3 DNA reads as TGTGCCTGGAGACCAACAGGGAGCACTGAAGCTTTCTTT. Amino acids: CAWRPTGSTEAFF.

CDR3 in DNA: TGTGCCAGCGGGAGTTCCTATAATTCACCCCTCCACTTT. It encodes CASGSSYNSPLHF. V gene TRBV12-3 or TRBV12-4 combines with J gene TRBJ1-6; unclear D gene. The CDR3 extends over 13 amino acids. Trimming stripped 8 bases from V and 1 base from J, with 6 bases between.

The chain carries TRBV13 and TRBJ2-7, with 7 bases fitting TRBD2. Germline values: CDR1 PRHDT, CDR2 FYEKMQ (reference sequence). The CDR3 spans 16 residues. After removal of 5 bases from V and 4 bases from J, the junction contained 14 bases not matched to a gene. The CDR3 spells CASSRNPKRGFYEQYF. The DNA of the CDR3 is TGTGCCAGCAGCCGTAACCCTAAGCGGGGATTTTACGAGCAGTACTTC.

The V and J genes are TRBV2 and TRBJ1-1; the D gene is possibly TRBD1 (5 bases). The CDR3 extends over 14 amino acids. CDR1 is SNHLY, CDR2 FYNNEI, per germline. Between the trimmed V and J ends, which lost 2 bases and 3 bases, there was a span of 10 bases. Here the CDR3 DNA reads TGTGCCAGCAGTGAATCAGGGCCCTACACTGAAGCTTTCTTT. This sequence encodes CASSESGPYTEAFF.

The genes are TRBV18 and TRBJ2-7; D remains ambiguous. V was shortened by 3 bases and J by 4 bases, with 7 bases between the two germline ends. Germline lookup yields CDR1 KGHSH and CDR2 LQKENI. CDR3 size: 12 residues. The CDR3 nucleotides read TGTGCCAGCTCACCGGGCAGTTACGAGCAGTACTTC. As protein: CASSPGSYEQYF.

The rearrangement uses TRBV6-5 and TRBJ2-3; D remains unclear. V was trimmed by 4 bases and J by 2 bases, leaving 7 bases between them. CDR1 and CDR2 from the germline V gene are MNHEY and SVGAGI. The CDR3 has 13 amino acids. The CDR3 sequence is CASSLGYTDTQYF. The CDR3 DNA reads TGTGCCAGCAGTTTGGGCTACACAGATACGCAGTATTTT.